The entry below gives a single TCR beta chain sequence along with its context. Its antigen is currently unknown. The data belong to a study of T cell responses to AZD1222 COVID-19 vaccine. V lost 5 bases and J lost 10; bases outside the gene matches: 7. Germline-derived CDR1 and CDR2 are MNHEY and SVGEGT. This CDR3 comprises 12 residues. The table came from immunoSEQ multiplex PCR; TCRdb's copy has only in-frame clones and leaves some out. The sample includes over 150,000 clones, around 94% of them seen just once. General observations from the study: Recipients of AZD1222 seropositive at baseline numbered only 5 or 6. The study sampled repertoires only after the peak T cell response. Compared with day 0, the breadth and depth of the Spike-specific TCR repertoire rose significantly after two doses of AZD1222.

The V gene is TRBV6-2 or TRBV6-3, the J gene TRBJ1-1; 7 bases align to TRBD1. The material was peripheral blood, obtained 28 days after the second AZD1222 dose. This TCR derives from an adult who received the AZD1222 COVID-19 vaccine. The CDR3 spells CASSPGTAPAFF. The CDR3 DNA is TGTGCCAGCAGTCCCGGGACAGCTCCAGCTTTCTTT.